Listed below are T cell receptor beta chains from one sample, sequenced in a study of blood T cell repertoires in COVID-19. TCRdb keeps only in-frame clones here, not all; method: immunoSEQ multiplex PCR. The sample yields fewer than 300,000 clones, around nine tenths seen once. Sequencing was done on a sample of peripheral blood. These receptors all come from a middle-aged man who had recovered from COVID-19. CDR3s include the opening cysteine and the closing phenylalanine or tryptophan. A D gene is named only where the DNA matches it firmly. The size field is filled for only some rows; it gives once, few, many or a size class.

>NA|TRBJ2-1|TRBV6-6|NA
TGTGCCAGCGGCCCCTACAATGAGCAGTTCTTC
CASGPYNEQFF
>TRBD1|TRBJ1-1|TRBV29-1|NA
TGCAGCGTCCGGGACAGGGGGTACCAAGAAGCTTTCTTT
CSVRDRGYQEAFF
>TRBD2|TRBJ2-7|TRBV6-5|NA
TGTGCCAGCAGTAGCGGGGCCTCCTACGAGCAGTACTTC
CASSSGASYEQYF
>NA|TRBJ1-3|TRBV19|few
TGTGCCAGTAGTATAGGTGACAGGTTATATTTT
CASSIGDRLYF
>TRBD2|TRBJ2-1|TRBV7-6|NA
TGTGCCAGCAGCTTAGTTCTTAGCGGGAGTGGTGAGCAGTTCTTC
CASSLVLSGSGEQFF
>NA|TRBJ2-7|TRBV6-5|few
TGTGCCAGCAGTTCTCGCAGTTATGGCGGGGAGCAGTACTTC
CASSSRSYGGEQYF
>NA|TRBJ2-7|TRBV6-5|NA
TGTGCCAGCAGTTGGAGCAAGGAGGGCGAGCAGTACTTC
CASSWSKEGEQYF
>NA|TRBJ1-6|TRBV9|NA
TGTGCCAGCAGCCCGGCAGGCTCCTATAATTCACCCCTCCACTTT
CASSPAGSYNSPLHF
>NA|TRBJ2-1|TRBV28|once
TGTGCCAGCAGCCCATTGGCCGGGAACAATGAGCAGTTCTTC
CASSPLAGNNEQFF
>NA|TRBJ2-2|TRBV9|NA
TGTGCCAGCAGCAAAGCACTAACGAACACCGGGGAGCTGTTTTTT
CASSKALTNTGELFF
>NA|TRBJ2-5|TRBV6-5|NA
TGTGCCAGCAGCGGGGGTAGGGACGCTCCGAGGACCCAGTACTTC
CASSGGRDAPRTQYF
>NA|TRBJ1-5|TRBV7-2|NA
TGTGCCAGCAGCAGAACAGGGACGAGTCAGCCCCAGCATTTT
CASSRTGTSQPQHF
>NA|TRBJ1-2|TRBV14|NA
TGTGCCAGCAGCCAAGATAAGGTCCAGGCCGACCGCTATGGCTACACCTTC
CASSQDKVQADRYGYTF
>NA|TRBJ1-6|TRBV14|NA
TGTGCCAGCAGCTTACCCGGAGGACCCCTCCACTTT
CASSLPGGPLHF
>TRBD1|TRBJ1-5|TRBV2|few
TGTGCCAGCATGGGACAGACCCTTAATCAGCCCCAGCATTTT
CASMGQTLNQPQHF
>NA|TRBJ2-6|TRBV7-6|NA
TGTGCCAGCAGCTCCCCAGGGGGGTTGAACTCTGGGGCCAACGTCCTGACTTTC
CASSSPGGLNSGANVLTF
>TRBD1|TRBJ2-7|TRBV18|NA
TGTGCCAGCTCACCCTGGGACAGGGCGTATGACGAGCAGTACTTC
CASSPWDRAYDEQYF
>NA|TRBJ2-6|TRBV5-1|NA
TGCGCCAGCAGCCCTGAGCTCTCTGGGGCCAACGTCCTGACTTTC
CASSPELSGANVLTF
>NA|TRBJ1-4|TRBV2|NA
TGTGCCAGCAGTGAAGACGGGGTCGGTGAAAAACTGTTTTTT
CASSEDGVGEKLFF
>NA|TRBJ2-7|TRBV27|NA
TGTGCCAGCAGTTTAAGGGGCGGACCCTACGAGCAGTACTTC
CASSLRGGPYEQYF
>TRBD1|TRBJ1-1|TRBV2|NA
TGTGCCAGCAAAAGGACAGGGCTGAATGAAGCTTTCTTT
CASKRTGLNEAFF
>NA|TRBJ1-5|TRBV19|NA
TGTGCCAGTAGTATAGATCTTATCCTTAGCAATCAGCCCCAGCATTTT
CASSIDLILSNQPQHF
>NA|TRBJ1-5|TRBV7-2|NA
TGTGCCAGCAGTCGAGACAGTAGCAATCAGCCCCAGCATTTT
CASSRDSSNQPQHF
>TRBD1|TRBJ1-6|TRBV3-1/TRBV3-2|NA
TGTGCCAGCAGAGGGACAGGGGATAATTCACCCCTCCACTTT
CASRGTGDNSPLHF
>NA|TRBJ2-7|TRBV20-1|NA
TGCAGTGCGGGGACACCCTACGAGCAGTACTTC
CSAGTPYEQYF
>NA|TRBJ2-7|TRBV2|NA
TGTGCCAGCAGTGAGGCCGACTCCTACGAGCAGTACTTC
CASSEADSYEQYF
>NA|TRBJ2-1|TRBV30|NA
TGTGCCTGGAGAGTAGTTTACAATGAGCAGTTCTTC
CAWRVVYNEQFF
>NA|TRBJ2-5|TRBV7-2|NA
TGTGCCAGCAGCTTAGCGCGGGGCAGCCTGAAGCAAGAGACCCAGTACTTC
CASSLARGSLKQETQYF
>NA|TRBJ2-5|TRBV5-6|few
TGTGCCAGCAGCTTAAAACGGGAGCGGGCAGAGACCCAGTACTTC
CASSLKRERAETQYF
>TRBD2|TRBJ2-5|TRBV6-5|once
TGTGCCGCGACTAGCGGGGGGGCCGGAGAGACCCAGTACTTC
CAATSGGAGETQYF